The clone carrying this T cell receptor (beta chain) was seen repeatedly, ten times or more. No patient received treatment before thyroid surgery. The CDR3 consists of 15 residues. V lost 7 bases to trimming and J lost 1 base, with 14 bases between them. Looked up from germline, CDR1 is SNHLY and CDR2 is FYNNEI. This entry is derived from a study of metastatic and nonmetastatic thyroid tumors. TCRdb redid the clone calls on the PCR reads using MiXCR. The sample consists of tens of thousands of clones, more than 20% of them appearing once. This TCR was sampled from a male donor with papillary thyroid cancer or a benign thyroid nodule (not recorded which). Some clones in this sample may be carry-over from other donors' samples. V usage is TRBV2 and J usage is TRBJ2-1; unclear D gene. Sequences were obtained from blood. The CDR3 is CASTASSSSYNEQFF. The CDR3 region has the DNA TGTGCCAGCACGGCTAGTTCATCGTCCTACAATGAGCAGTTCTTC.